This TCR beta chain stems from a study of shared T cell receptors in the human thymus. This clone was picked up a small number of times. Only in-frame clones appear in the TCRdb table, and some are missing; sequencing was by immunoSEQ multiplex PCR. The table includes just under 550,000 clones, 75% to 80% detected once. Trimming removed 6 bases from V and 4 bases from J; junction bases left unmatched: 6. The germline V gene encodes CDR1 LNHDA and CDR2 SQIVND (reference sequence). This CDR3 comprises 15 residues. The data also belong to a second study, concerning human thymus T cells. That source notes: Corrective cardiac surgery supplied the resected thymus tissue. Apparent skewing of V and J gene usage characterized both thymic and blood repertoires. Highly overlapping thymic repertoires in unrelated individuals were reported by related research.

Sequenced: thymocytes. The chain employs TRBV19 and TRBJ1-5, with 10 bases fitting TRBD1. The clonotype comes from a boy under two years old with a congenital heart defect. The CDR3 region has the DNA TGTGCCAGTAGAAGACAGGGGGCGCGAAATCAGCCCCAGCATTTT. It yields the protein CASRRQGARNQPQHF.